This T cell receptor (beta chain) was sequenced during a study of blood T cell repertoires in COVID-19. Clones were read by immunoSEQ multiplex PCR, and TCRdb kept only the in-frame ones, dropping some. Among under 200,000 clones listed, roughly 87% were seen once. Trimming shortened V by 6 bases and J by 2 bases, and 20 bases separated the two germline ends. The CDR3 extends over 16 amino acids. Sequencing was done on a sample of PBMCs or T cells enriched from blood (not recorded which). The source is a woman aged 45-65 years who had recovered from COVID-19. The chain uses TRBV23-1 and TRBJ2-7, with D possibly matching TRBD2 (6 bases). Being an ORF, TRBV23-1 has a function that is uncertain. The CDR3 loop is CASSHVVLATTYEQYF. DNA of the CDR3: TGCGCCAGCAGCCACGTAGTCCTAGCGACCACCTACGAGCAGTACTTC.